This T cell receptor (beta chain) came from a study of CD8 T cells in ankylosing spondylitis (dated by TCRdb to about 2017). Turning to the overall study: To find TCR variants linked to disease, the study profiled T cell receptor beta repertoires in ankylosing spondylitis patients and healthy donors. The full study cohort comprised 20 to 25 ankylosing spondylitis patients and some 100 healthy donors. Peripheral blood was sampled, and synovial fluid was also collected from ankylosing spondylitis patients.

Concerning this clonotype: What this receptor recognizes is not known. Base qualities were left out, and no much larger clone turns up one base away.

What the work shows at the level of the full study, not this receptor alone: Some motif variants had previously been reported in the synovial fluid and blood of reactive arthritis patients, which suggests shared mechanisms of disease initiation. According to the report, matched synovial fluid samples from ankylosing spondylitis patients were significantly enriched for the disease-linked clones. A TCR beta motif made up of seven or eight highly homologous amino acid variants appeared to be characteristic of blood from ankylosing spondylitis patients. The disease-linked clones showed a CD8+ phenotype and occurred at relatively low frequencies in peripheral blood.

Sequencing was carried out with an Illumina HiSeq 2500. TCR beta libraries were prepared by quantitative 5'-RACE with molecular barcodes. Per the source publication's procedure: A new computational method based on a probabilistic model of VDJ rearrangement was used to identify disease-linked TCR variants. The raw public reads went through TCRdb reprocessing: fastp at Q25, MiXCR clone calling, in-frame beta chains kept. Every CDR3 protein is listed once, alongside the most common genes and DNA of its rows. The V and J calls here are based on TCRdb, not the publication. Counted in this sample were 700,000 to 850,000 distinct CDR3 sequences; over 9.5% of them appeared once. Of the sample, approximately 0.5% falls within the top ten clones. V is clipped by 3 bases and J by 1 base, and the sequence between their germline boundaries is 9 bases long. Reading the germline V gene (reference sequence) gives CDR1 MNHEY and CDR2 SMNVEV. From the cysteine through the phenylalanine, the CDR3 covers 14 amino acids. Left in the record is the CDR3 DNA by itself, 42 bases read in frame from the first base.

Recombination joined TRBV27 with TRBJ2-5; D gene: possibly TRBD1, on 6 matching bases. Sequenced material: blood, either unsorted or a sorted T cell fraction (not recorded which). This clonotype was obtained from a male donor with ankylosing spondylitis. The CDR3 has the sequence CASSFLGAQETQYF. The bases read TGTGCCAGCAGTTTCCTGGGGGCCCAAGAGACCCAGTACTTC.